This TCR beta chain is drawn from a study of T cells in Graves' hyperthyroidism and ophthalmopathy. At least ten counts were recorded for this clonotype. Looked up from germline, CDR1 is MNHEY and CDR2 is SMNVEV (reference sequence). Trimming took 6 bases from V and 0 from J, leaving 14 bases between them. There are 15 residues in the CDR3. The source material, RNA transcripts, was used to amplify TCR beta CDR3 regions. HTBI primers were employed in a first-round RT-PCR of the TCR CDR3. TCRdb analysed the multiplex PCR reads with MiXCR anew, one entry per CDR3 protein. This sample yields about 350,000 distinct CDR3 sequences, of which about a sixth are seen a single time; around 15% belongs to the top ten.

The chain recombines TRBV27 with TRBJ2-5, with TRBD2 as a possible D gene (5 bases). The source is a woman aged 35 to 49 with Graves' ophthalmopathy. The specimen sequenced was blood. The CDR3 reads CASSSGLSYQETQYF. CDR3 nucleotides: TGTGCCAGCAGCTCAGGACTCTCGTACCAAGAGACCCAGTACTTC.